This T cell receptor beta chain stems from a study of human T cells and chemical hapten exposure. Study-level information: Patients' scalps got diphenylcyclopropenone weekly throughout the roughly 23-week study. Study observations and caveats: Unchanged with DPC sensitization were TCRs above 1 in 1000 frequency.

Described time point: patch test 2, 6 weeks after DPC sensitization. Treatment given: therapeutic diphenylcyclopropenone sensitization with weekly scalp DPC. Total RNA extraction was carried out from unfractionated whole blood. Regarding this clonotype: Its antigen is unknown.

In TCRdb, the RACE reads were re-called with MiXCR into one record per CDR3 protein. In the table there are about 140,000 distinct CDR3 sequences, over 9.5% of which are singletons. Germline lookup yields CDR1 SGHNT and CDR2 YYREEE (reference sequence). CDR3 size: 15 residues. V was pared by 6 bases and J by 2 bases, with 16 bases between. The sequence derives from a woman between 45 and 60 years old with alopecia areata. Some clones in this sample may be carry-over from other donors' samples. The chain is built from TRBV5-4 and TRBJ2-3, with no clear D. The sample was whole blood, taken in connection with sensitization to the hapten diphenylcyclopropenone (DPC). The CDR3 region is CASKRDSRSTDTQYF. In DNA, the CDR3 is TGTGCCAGCAAAAGAGACTCGAGGTCCACAGATACGCAGTATTTT.